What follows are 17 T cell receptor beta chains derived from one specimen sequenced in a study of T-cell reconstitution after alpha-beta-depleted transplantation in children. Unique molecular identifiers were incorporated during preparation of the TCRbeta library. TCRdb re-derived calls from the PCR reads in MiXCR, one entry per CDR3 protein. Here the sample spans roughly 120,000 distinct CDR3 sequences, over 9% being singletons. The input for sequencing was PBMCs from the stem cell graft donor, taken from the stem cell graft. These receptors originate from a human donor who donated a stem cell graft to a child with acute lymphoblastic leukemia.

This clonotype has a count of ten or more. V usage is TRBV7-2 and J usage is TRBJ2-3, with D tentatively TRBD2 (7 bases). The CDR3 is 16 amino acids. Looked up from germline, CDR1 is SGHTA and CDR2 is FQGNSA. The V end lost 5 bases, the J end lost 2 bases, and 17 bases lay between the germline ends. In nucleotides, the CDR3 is TGTGCCAGCAGCGCACGGGCGCGGGGGCCCACAGATACGCAGTATTTT. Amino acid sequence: CASSARARGPTDTQYF.

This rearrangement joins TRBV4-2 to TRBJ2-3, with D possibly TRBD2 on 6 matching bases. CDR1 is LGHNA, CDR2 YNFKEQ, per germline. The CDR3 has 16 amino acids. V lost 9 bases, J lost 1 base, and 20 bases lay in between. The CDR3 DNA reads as TGTGCCAGGGGCCCCCGACCGGGAGATCGCACAGATACGCAGTATTTT. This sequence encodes CARGPRPGDRTDTQYF.

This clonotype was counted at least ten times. In DNA form, the CDR3 reads TGCGCCAGCAGCCGAATCGTATCGCCAGGGGGTCCCAATGAGCAGTTCTTC. Translating it yields CASSRIVSPGGPNEQFF. This sequence joins TRBV5-1 and TRBJ2-1, with TRBD1 matching over 7 bases. V lost 4 bases to trimming and J lost 6 bases; unmatched junction nucleotides: 16. The germline CDR1 and CDR2 sequences are SGHRS and YFSETQ. The CDR3 has 17 residues.

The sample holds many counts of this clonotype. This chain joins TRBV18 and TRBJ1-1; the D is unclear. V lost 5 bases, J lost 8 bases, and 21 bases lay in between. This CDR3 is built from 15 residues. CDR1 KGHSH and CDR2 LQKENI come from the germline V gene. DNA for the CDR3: TGTGCCAGCTCATCTTCCTCAGTCGACAAGAACGAAGCTTTCTTT. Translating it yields CASSSSSVDKNEAFF.

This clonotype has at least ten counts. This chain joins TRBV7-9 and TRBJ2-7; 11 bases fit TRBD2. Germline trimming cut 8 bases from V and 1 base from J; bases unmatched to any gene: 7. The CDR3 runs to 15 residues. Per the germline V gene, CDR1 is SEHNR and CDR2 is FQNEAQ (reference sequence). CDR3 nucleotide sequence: TGTGCCAGCGGTAGCGGGAGGGCCGTGTCCTACGAGCAGTACTTC. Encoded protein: CASGSGRAVSYEQYF.

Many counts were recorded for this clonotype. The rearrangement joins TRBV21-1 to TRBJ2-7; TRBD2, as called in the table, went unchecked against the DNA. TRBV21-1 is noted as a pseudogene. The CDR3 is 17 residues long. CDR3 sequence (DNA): TGTGCCAGCAGCAAGGAGGGACCCGCTAACCGCTCCTACGAGCAGTACTTC. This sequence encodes CASSKEGPANRSYEQYF.

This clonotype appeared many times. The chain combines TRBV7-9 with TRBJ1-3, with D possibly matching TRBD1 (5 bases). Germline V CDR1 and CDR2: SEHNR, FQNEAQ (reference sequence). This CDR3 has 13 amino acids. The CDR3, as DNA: TGTGCTGGGGGAGGAGGCTCTGGAAACACCATATATTTT. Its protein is CAGGGGSGNTIYF.

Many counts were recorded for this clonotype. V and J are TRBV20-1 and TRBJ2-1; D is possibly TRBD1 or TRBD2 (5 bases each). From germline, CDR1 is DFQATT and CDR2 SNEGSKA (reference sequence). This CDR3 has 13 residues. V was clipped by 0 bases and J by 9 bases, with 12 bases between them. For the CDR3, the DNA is TGCAGTGCTAGAGATGGGGGTTATGGTGAGCAGTTCTTC. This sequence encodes CSARDGGYGEQFF.

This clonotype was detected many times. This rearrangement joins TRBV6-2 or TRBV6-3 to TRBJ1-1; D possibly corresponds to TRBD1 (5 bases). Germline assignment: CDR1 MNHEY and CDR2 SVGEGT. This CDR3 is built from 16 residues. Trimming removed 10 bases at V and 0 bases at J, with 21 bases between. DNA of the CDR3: TGTGCCACCACCAACGTCCGGGGCGGTTTGAACACTGAAGCTTTCTTT. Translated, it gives CATTNVRGGLNTEAFF.

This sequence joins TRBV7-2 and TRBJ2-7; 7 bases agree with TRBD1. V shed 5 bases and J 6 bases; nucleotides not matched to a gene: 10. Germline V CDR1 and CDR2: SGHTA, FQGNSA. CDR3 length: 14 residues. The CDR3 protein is CASSQLTGQGEQYF. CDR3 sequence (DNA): TGTGCCAGCAGCCAACTGACAGGGCAAGGCGAGCAGTACTTC.

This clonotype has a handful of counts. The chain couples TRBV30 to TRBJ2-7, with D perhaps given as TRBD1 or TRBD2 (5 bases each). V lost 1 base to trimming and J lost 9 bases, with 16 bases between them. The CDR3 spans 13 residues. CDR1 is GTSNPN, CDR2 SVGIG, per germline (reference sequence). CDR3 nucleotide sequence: TGTGCCTGGAGTGGGGGGTCGATCATAGGGCAGTACTTC. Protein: CAWSGGSIIGQYF. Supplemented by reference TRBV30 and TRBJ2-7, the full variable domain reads SQTIHQWPATLVQPVGSPLSLECTVEGTSNPNLYWYRQAAGRGLQLLFYSVGIGQISSEVPQNLSASRPQDRQFILSSKKLLLSDSGFYLCAWSGGSIIGQYFGPGTRLTVT.

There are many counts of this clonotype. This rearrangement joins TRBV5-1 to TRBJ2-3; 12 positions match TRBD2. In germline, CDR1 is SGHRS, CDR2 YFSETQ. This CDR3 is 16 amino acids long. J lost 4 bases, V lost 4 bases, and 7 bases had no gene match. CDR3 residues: CASSERLAGEADTQYF. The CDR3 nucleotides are TGCGCCAGCAGCGAAAGACTAGCGGGGGAGGCAGATACGCAGTATTTT. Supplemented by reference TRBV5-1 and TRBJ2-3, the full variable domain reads KAGVTQTPRYLIKTRGQQVTLSCSPISGHRSVSWYQQTPGQGLQFLFEYFSETQRNKGNFPGRFSGRQFSNSRSEMNVSTLELGDSALYLCASSERLAGEADTQYFGPGTRLTVL.

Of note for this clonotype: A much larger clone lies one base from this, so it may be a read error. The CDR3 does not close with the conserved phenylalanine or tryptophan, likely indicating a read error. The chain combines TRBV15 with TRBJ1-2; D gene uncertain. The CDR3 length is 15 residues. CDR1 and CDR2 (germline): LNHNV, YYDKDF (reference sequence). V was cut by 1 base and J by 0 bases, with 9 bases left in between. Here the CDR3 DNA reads TGTGCCACCAGCAGAGGTGATAGGCCTAACTATGGCTACACCTTG. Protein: CATSRGDRPNYGYTL.

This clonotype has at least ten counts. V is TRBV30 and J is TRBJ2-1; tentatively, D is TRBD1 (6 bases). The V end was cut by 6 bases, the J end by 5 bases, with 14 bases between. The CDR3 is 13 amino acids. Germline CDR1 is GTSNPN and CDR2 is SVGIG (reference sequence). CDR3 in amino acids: CACRRDIDNEQFF. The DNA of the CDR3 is TGTGCCTGCCGCCGGGACATAGACAATGAGCAGTTCTTC. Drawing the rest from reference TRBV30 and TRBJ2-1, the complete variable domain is SQTIHQWPATLVQPVGSPLSLECTVEGTSNPNLYWYRQAAGRGLQLLFYSVGIGQISSEVPQNLSASRPQDRQFILSSKKLLLSDSGFYLCACRRDIDNEQFFGPGTRLTVL.

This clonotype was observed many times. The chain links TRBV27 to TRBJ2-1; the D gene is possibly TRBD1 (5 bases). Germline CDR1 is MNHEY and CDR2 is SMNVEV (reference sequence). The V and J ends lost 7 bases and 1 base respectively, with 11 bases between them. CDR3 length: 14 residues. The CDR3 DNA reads TGTGCCAGCACTCCGCAGGGTTCCTACAATGAGCAGTTCTTC. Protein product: CASTPQGSYNEQFF.

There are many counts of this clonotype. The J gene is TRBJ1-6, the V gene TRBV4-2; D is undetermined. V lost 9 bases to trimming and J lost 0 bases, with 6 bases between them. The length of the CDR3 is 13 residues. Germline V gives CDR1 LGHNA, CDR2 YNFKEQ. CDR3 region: CARDDSYNSPLHF. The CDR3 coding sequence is TGTGCCAGAGATGACTCCTATAATTCACCCCTCCACTTT.

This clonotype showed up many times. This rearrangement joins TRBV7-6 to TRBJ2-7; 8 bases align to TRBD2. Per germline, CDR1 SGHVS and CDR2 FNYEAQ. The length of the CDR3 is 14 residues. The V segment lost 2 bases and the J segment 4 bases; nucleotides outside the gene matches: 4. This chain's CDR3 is CASSLLAGGYEQYF. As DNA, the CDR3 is TGTGCCAGCAGCTTACTGGCGGGAGGATACGAGCAGTACTTC.